This TCR beta chain appears in the sequencing data of a study of blood T cells in healthy people across ages. Trimming removed 4 bases from V and 3 bases from J; junction bases left unmatched: 3. The CDR3 sequence is 14 residues long. Germline V gene sequence: CDR1 SGHTA, CDR2 FQGNSA. Primers used in a second PCR of about 6 to 12 cycles were a sample-barcoded 5' primer and a J-beta primer mix. TCRdb ran MiXCR on the 5' RACE reads and lists one entry per CDR3 protein. The data hold 590,000 or so distinct CDR3 sequences, with roughly 31% observed a single time. This clonotype was found many times. What it binds is not known. Study conclusions and caveats: A strong correlation was found between TCR beta diversity and the percentage of naive T cells.

The genes are TRBV7-2 and TRBJ2-7, with 10 positions matching TRBD2. The sequence was obtained from a woman older than 75 in good health. Specimen: blood. The CDR3 sequence: CASSYSGGNYEQYF. CDR3 DNA: TGTGCCAGCAGCTATAGCGGGGGGAACTACGAGCAGTACTTC.